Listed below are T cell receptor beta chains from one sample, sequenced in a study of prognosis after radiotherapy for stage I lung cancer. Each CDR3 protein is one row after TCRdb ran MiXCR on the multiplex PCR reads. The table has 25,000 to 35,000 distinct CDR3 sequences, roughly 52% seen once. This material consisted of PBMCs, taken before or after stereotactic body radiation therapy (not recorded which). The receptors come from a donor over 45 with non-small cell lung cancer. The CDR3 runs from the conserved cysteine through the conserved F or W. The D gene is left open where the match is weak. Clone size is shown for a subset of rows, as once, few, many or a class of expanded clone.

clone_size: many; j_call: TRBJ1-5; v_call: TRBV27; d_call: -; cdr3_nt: TGTGCCAGCGGGAGGTTTGGGGCAGACCCTTTAAATCAGCCCCAGCATTTT; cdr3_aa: CASGRFGADPLNQPQHF
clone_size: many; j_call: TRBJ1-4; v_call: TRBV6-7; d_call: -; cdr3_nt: TGTGCCAGCAGTTACCGGCAGGGTCATGAAAAACTGTTTTTT; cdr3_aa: CASSYRQGHEKLFF
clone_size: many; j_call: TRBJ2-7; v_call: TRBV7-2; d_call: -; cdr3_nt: TGTGCCAGCAGCTTAGACGGCCACTACGAGCAGTACTTC; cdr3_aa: CASSLDGHYEQYF
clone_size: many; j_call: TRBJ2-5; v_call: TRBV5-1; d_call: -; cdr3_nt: TGCGCCAGCAGCTTATCCGTGGGGAGTCAAGAGACCCAGTACTTC; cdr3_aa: CASSLSVGSQETQYF
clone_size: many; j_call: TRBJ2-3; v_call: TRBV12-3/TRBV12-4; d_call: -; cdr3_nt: TGTGCCAGCAGTCCACAGGGGGCTCTAGCGGGGGCAGGAGGTACGCAGTATTTT; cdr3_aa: CASSPQGALAGAGGTQYF
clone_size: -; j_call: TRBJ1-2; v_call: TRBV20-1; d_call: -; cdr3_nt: TGCAGTGCTAGCGACAGGTCCTATGTCTACACCTTC; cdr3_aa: CSASDRSYVYTF
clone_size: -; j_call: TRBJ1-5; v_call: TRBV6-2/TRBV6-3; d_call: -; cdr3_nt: TGTGCCATCAGTGAAGGGGCAGCTCGTCAGCCCCAGCATTTT; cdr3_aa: CAISEGAARQPQHF
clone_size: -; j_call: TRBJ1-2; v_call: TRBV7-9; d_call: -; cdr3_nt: TGTGCCAGCAGCGGGACTCTCTCCTATGGCTACACCTTC; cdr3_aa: CASSGTLSYGYTF
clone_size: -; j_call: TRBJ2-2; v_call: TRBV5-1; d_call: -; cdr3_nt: TGCTCCAGCAGCCCCCATGGTAGTATCGACACCGGGGAGCTGTTTTTT; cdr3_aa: CSSSPHGSIDTGELFF
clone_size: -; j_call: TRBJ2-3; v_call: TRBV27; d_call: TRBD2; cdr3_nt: TGTGCCAGCAGTTCTCTAGCGGGTGCGGCGGATACGCAGTATTTT; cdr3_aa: CASSSLAGAADTQYF
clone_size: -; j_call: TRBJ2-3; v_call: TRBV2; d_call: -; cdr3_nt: TGTGCCAGCCTGCTCGTGGGGGGAGAAGAAGAAACACATACGCAGTATTTT; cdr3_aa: CASLLVGGEEETHTQYF
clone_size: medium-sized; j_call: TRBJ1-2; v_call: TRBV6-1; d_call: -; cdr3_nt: TGTGCCAGCAGCACACTCGGGACCTATGGCTACACCTTC; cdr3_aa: CASSTLGTYGYTF
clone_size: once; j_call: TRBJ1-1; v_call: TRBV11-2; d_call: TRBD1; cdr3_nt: TGTGCCAGCAGCTTCGGACAGGGTAGAGGGAACACTGAAGCTTTCTTT; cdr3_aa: CASSFGQGRGNTEAFF
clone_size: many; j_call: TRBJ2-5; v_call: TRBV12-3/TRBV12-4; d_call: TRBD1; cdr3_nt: TGTGCCAGCAGTTTGGGACAGGGTTCGGTGACCCAGTACTTC; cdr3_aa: CASSLGQGSVTQYF
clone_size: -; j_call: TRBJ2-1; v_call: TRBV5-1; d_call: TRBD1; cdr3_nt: TGCGCCAGCAGCGGAGGGACAGGTTTCTTCTCCTACAATGAGCAGTTCTTC; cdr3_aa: CASSGGTGFFSYNEQFF
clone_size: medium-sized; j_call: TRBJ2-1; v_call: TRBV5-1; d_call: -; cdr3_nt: TGCGCCAGCAGCTTGGAGGCAGGGGGGTACAAGAATGAGCAGTTCTTC; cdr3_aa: CASSLEAGGYKNEQFF
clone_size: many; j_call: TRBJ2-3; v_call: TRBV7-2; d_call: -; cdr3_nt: TGTGCCAGCAGCTTAGCGGGTAACACAGATACGCAGTATTTT; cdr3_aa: CASSLAGNTDTQYF
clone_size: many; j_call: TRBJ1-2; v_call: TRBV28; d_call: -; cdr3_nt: TGTGCCAGCAGTTTATACGAGTCCCTCGGCTACACCTTC; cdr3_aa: CASSLYESLGYTF
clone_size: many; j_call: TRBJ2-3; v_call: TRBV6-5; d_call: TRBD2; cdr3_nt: TGTGCCAGCAGTTACGGGCTAGCGGGTACGCAGTATTTT; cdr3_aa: CASSYGLAGTQYF
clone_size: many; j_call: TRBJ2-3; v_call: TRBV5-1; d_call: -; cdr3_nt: TGCGCCAGCAGCTTAAAGATCACAGATACGCAGTATTTT; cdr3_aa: CASSLKITDTQYF
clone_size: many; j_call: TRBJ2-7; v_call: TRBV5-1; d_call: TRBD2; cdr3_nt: TGCGCCAGCAGCCTCGGGACTAGGTACTTCGAGCAGTACTTC; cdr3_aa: CASSLGTRYFEQYF
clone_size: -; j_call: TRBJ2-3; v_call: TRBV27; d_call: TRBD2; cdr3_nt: TGTGCCAGCAGTTTAGGCAGGGGACGGGGACTAGCGGGAGTTATAGATACGCAGTATTTT; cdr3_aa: CASSLGRGRGLAGVIDTQYF
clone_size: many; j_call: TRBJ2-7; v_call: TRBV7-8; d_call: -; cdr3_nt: TGTGCCAGCAGCTTAGCGGGGCCCTCCGAGCAGTACTTC; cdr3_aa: CASSLAGPSEQYF
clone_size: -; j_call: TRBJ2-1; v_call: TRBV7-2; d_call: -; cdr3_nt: TGTGCCAGCAGCTTAGGCGACAGTCACAATGAGAAGTTATTC; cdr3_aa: CASSLGDSHNEKLF
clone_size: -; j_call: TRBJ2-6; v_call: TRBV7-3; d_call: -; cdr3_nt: TGTGCCAGCAGCTTAGGGGGGACAGTTGGGGCCAACGTCCTGACTTTC; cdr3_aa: CASSLGGTVGANVLTF
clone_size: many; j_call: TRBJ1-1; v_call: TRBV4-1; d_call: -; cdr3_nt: TGCGCCAGCAGCCAACCTGGGGGGGTGAACACTGAAGCTTTCTTT; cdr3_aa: CASSQPGGVNTEAFF
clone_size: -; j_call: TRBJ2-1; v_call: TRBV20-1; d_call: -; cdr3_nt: TGCACACTTCAACAGGTTTCAAAGAATGAGCAGTTCTTC; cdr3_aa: CTLQQVSKNEQFF
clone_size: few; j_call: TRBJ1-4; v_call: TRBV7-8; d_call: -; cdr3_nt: TGTGCCAGCAGCTTATGTGGACTCGGTGAAAAACTGTTTTTT; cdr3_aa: CASSLCGLGEKLFF
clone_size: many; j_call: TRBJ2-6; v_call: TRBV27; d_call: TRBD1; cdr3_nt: TGTGCCAGCAGTCCAACCTGGGACAGGGTGCCCGGGGCCAACGTCCTGACTTTC; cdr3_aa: CASSPTWDRVPGANVLTF
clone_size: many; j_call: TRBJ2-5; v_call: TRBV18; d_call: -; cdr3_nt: TGTGCCAGCTCACAAAGCAAGGGGGTCGGAAAGACCCAGTACTTC; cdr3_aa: CASSQSKGVGKTQYF
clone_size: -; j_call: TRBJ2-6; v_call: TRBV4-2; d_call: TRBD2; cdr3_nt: TGTGCCAGCAGCCCCCTGACGGGGAGGGGTTCCAACGTCCTGACTTTC; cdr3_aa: CASSPLTGRGSNVLTF
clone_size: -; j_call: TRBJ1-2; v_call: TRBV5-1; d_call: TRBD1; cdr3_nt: TGCGCCAGCAGGGGACAGAACTTTAACTATGGCTACACCTTC; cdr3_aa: CASRGQNFNYGYTF
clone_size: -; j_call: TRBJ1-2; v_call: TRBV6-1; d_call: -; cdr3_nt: TGTGCCAGCAGCCCATTGGGAAAGGGGCCGTATGGCTACAACTTC; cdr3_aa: CASSPLGKGPYGYNF
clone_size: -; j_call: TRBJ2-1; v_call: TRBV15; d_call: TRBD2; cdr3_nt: TGTGCCACCATCATAGCGGGGACCAGAACCAATGAGCAGTTCTTC; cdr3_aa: CATIIAGTRTNEQFF
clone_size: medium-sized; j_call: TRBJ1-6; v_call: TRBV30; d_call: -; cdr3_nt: TGTGCCTGGACTCCCAACCTGGATTCACCCCTCCACTTT; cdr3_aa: CAWTPNLDSPLHF
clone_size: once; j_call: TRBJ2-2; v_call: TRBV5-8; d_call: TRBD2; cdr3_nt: TGTGCCAGCATCCTCGCGGGAGGTTACACCGGGGAGCTGTTTTTT; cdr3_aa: CASILAGGYTGELFF
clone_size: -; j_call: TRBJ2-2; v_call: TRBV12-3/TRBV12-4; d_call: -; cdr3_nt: TGTGCCAGCAGTTTGCGGTTAACCTGGGAGCTGTTTTTT; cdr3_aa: CASSLRLTWELFF
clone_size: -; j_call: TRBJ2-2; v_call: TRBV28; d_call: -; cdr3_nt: TGTGCCAGCAGTTTCGACGAAATCACGAACACCGGGGAGCTGTTTTTT; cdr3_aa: CASSFDEITNTGELFF
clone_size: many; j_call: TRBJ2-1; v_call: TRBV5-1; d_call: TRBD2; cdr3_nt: TGCGCCAGTACACAGCGGGGTAGCTCCTACAATGAGCAGTTCTTC; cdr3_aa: CASTQRGSSYNEQFF
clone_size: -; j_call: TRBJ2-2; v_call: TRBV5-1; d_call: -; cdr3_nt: TGCGCCAGCAGCCGGGCCAACACCGGGGAGCTGTTTTTT; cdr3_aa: CASSRANTGELFF
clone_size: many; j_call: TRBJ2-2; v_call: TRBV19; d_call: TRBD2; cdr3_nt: TGTGCCAGTAGTACCAGGACTAGCGGGGGGACCGGGTATGGGGAGCTGTTTTTT; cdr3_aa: CASSTRTSGGTGYGELFF